The 11 T cell receptor beta chains given below trace back to one sample, sequenced in a study of OX40 agonist ivuxolimab in advanced cancers. TCRdb's copy holds only in-frame clones and misses some; the assay was immunoSEQ multiplex PCR. This table holds over 55,000 clones, about nine tenths found once. The sequencing used CD4+ or CD8+ T cells sorted from blood, collected in a trial of the OX40 agonist ivuxolimab. The receptor set was obtained from an adult with an advanced solid tumor such as melanoma, head and neck, liver or kidney cancer.

The CDR3 bases are TGTGCCAGTAGTATGGCTGAGACATCCAACTATGGCTACACCTTC. Residues: CASSMAETSNYGYTF. The chain carries TRBV19 and TRBJ1-2, with D unresolved. The CDR3 sequence is 15 residues long. Deletions cut 3 bases from V and 2 bases from J, with 13 bases between. Per the germline V gene, CDR1 is LNHDA and CDR2 is SQIVND (reference sequence).

V is TRBV19 and J is TRBJ2-7; 12 bases are shared with TRBD2. Germline CDR1 is LNHDA and CDR2 is SQIVND (reference sequence). The CDR3 has 17 amino acids. V trimming: 0 bases; J trimming: 1 base; junction bases outside the gene matches: 4. Here the CDR3 reads CASSIDSTSGGSYEQYF. The CDR3 nucleotides read TGTGCCAGTAGTATAGATTCGACTAGCGGGGGTTCCTACGAGCAGTACTTC.

This chain connects TRBV28 to TRBJ2-2; either TRBD1 or TRBD2 may supply D (6 bases each). Germline CDR1 reads MDHEN; CDR2 reads SYDVKM. CDR3 length equals 16 residues. V lost 6 bases and J 5 bases, leaving 19 bases between the germline ends. In DNA, the CDR3 is TGTGCCAGCAGACTACCCGGGGGCGCGGCGACCGGGGAGCTGTTTTTT. It yields the protein CASRLPGGAATGELFF.

CDR3 DNA: TGTGCCAGCATCGAGCAGGGGACCACAGATACGCAGTATTTT. Its translation is CASIEQGTTDTQYF. The chain combines TRBV6-5 with TRBJ2-3; weak D call: TRBD1 (6 bases). CDR1 is MNHEY and CDR2 is SVGAGI in the germline V gene. Deletions cut 7 bases from V and 2 bases from J, with 13 bases between. The CDR3 spans 14 residues.

The chain couples TRBV18 to TRBJ2-3, with TRBD2 matching over 10 bases. The length of the CDR3 is 16 residues. The germline V gene has CDR1 KGHSH and CDR2 LQKENI. V was clipped by 0 bases and J by 4 bases; unmatched bases: 4. CDR3 sequence reads: CASSPPGLAMADTQYF. The CDR3 DNA reads as TGTGCCAGCTCACCACCGGGACTAGCGATGGCAGATACGCAGTATTTT.

The V and J genes are TRBV4-3 and TRBJ1-4; perhaps TRBD1 as D (5 bases). The CDR3 is 15 residues long. Germline CDR1 and CDR2: LGHNA and YSLEER. V was pared by 4 bases and J by 4 bases, with 13 bases between. Here the CDR3 reads CASSPGGTVNEKLFF. The CDR3 nucleotides read TGCGCCAGCAGCCCGGGGGGGACTGTTAATGAAAAACTGTTTTTT.

The chain combines TRBV5-1 with TRBJ2-3; 8 bases agree with TRBD1. Germline V gives CDR1 SGHRS, CDR2 YFSETQ. Trimming cost V 4 bases and J 1 base; bases outside gene matches: 11. This CDR3 spans 17 amino acids. The CDR3 sequence is CASSPEAWGQGTDTQYF. The CDR3 DNA sequence: TGCGCCAGCAGCCCGGAGGCGTGGGGACAGGGCACAGATACGCAGTATTTT.

J is TRBJ2-5 and V is TRBV23-1; D gene ambiguous. TRBV23-1 is an ORF; its function is uncertain. V gave up 5 bases and J gave up 3 bases, with 1 base separating them. The length of the CDR3 is 10 residues. DNA for the CDR3: TGCGCCAGCAGTGAAGAGACCCAGTACTTC. As protein: CASSEETQYF.

The chain recombines TRBV5-6 with TRBJ2-3, with D possibly TRBD2 on 6 matching bases. Germline V gives CDR1 SGHDT, CDR2 YYEEEE. This CDR3 comprises 17 residues. V gave up 6 bases and J gave up 4 bases, with 24 bases separating them. As DNA, the CDR3 is TGTGCCAGCACCCTCGTCCGGGACTCCTTTCGGGCAGATACGCAGTATTTT. Encoded protein: CASTLVRDSFRADTQYF.

The chain employs TRBV5-1 and TRBJ2-4; D remains unclear. This CDR3 has 14 amino acids. V dropped 0 bases and J dropped 0 bases, with 4 bases sitting between them. Germline V gene lookup returns CDR1 SGHRS and CDR2 YFSETQ. In DNA, the CDR3 is TGCGCCAGCAGCTTGGGGATAGCCAAAAACATTCAGTACTTC. This translates into CASSLGIAKNIQYF.

This rearrangement joins TRBV5-4 to TRBJ2-3; D remains unclear. Germline V gives CDR1 SGHNT, CDR2 YYREEE (reference sequence). Trimming took 0 bases from V and 6 from J, leaving 8 bases between them. This CDR3 spans 13 amino acids. Written as DNA, the CDR3 is TGTGCCAGCAGCTTGGTAGGGTCGGATACGCAGTATTTT. This translates into CASSLVGSDTQYF.